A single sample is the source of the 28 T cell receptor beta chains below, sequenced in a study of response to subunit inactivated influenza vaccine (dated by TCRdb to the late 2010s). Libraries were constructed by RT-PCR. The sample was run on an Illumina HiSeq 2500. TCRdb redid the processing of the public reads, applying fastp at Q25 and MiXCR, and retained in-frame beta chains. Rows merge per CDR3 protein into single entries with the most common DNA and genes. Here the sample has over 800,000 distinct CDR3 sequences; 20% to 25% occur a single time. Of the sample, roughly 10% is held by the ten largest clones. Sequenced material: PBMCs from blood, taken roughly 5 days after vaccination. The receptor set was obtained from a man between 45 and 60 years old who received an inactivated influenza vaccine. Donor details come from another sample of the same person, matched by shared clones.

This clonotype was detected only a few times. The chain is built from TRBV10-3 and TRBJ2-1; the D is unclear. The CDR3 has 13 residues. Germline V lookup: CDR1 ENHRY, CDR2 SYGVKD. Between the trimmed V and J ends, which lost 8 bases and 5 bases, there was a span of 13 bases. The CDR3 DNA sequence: TGTGCCATCGTCGAGGAGAATCACAATGAGCAGTTCTTC. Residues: CAIVEENHNEQFF.

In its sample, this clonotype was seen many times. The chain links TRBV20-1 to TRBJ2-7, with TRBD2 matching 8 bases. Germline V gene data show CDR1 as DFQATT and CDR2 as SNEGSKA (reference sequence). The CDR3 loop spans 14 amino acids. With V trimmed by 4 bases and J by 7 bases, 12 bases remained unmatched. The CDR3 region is CSAKTSGTSGEQYF. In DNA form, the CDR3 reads TGCAGTGCTAAAACTTCCGGGACTAGTGGGGAGCAGTACTTC.

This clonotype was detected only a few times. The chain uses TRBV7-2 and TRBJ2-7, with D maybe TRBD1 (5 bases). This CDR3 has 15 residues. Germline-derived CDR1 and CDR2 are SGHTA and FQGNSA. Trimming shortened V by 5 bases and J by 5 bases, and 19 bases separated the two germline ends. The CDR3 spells CASSPPRGGANEQYF. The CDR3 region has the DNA TGTGCCAGCAGCCCCCCTCGCGGTGGGGCCAACGAGCAGTACTTC. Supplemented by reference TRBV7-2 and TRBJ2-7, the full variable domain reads GAGVSQSPSNKVTEKGKDVELRCDPISGHTALYWYRQSLGQGLEFLIYFQGNSAPDKSGLPSDRFSAERTGGSVSTLTIQRTQQEDSAVYLCASSPPRGGANEQYFGPGTRLTVT.

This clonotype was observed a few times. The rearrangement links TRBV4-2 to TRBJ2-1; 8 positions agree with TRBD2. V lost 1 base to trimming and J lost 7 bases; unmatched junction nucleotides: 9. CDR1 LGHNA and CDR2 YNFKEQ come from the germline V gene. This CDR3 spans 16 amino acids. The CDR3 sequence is CASSQGIGGVVNEQFF. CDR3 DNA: TGTGCCAGCAGCCAAGGGATCGGGGGGGTAGTTAATGAGCAGTTCTTC.

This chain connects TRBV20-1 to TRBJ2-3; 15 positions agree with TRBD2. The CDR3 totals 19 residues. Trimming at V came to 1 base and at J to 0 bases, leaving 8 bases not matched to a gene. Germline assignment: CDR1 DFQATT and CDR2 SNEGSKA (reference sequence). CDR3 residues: CSARGAGTSGGTSTDTQYF. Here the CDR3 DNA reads TGCAGTGCTAGAGGGGCCGGGACTAGCGGGGGGACTAGCACAGATACGCAGTATTTT.

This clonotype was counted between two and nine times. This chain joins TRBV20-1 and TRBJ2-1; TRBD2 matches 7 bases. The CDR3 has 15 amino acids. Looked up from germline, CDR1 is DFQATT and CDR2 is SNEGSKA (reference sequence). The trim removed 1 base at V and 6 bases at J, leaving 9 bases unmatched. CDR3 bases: TGCAGTGCTAGAGTATTGGCGGGGGAAATCAATGAGCAGTTCTTC. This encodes CSARVLAGEINEQFF.

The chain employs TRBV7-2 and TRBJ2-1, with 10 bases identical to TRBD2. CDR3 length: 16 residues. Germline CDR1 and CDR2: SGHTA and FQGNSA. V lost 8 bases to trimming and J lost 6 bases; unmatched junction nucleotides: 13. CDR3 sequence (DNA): TGTGCCAGCTTCCAAGGAAGCGGGAGGGTATTCAATGAGCAGTTCTTC. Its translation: CASFQGSGRVFNEQFF. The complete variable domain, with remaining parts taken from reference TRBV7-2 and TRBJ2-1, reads GAGVSQSPSNKVTEKGKDVELRCDPISGHTALYWYRQSLGQGLEFLIYFQGNSAPDKSGLPSDRFSAERTGGSVSTLTIQRTQQEDSAVYLCASFQGSGRVFNEQFFGPGTRLTVL.

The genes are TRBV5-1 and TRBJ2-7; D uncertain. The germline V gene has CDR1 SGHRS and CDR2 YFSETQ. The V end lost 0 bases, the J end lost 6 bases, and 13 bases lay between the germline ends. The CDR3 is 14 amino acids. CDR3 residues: CASSLGQMESEQYF. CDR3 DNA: TGCGCCAGCAGCTTGGGACAAATGGAATCCGAGCAGTACTTC.

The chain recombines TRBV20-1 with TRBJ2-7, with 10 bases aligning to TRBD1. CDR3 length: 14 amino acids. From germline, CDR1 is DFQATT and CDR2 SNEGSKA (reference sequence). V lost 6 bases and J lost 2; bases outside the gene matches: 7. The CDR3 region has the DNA TGCAGTGCAGACCCGGGGACAGGGGCCTACGAGCAGTACTTC. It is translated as CSADPGTGAYEQYF.

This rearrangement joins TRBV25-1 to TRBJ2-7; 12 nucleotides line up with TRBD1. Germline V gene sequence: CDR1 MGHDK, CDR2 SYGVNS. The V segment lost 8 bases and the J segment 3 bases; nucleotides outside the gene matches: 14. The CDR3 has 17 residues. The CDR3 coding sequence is TGTGCCAGCTCAGGGACAGGGGGCCCATTCGAGGACTACGAGCAGTACTTC. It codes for CASSGTGGPFEDYEQYF.

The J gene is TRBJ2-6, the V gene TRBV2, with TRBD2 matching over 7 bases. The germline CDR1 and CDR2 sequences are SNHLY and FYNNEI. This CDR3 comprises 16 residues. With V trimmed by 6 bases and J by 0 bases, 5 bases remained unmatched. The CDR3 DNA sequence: TGTGCCAGCAGGGCTAGCGGATACTCTGGGGCCAACGTCCTGACTTTC. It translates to CASRASGYSGANVLTF.

The CDR3 region has the DNA TGTGCCAGCAGTACCCTCGGCGGGGGACTAGAAGAGACCCAGTACTTC. This codes for CASSTLGGGLEETQYF. The chain combines TRBV28 with TRBJ2-5; 8 positions match TRBD2. In germline, CDR1 is MDHEN, CDR2 SYDVKM. CDR3 length: 16 residues. With V trimmed by 5 bases and J by 3 bases, 11 bases remained unmatched.

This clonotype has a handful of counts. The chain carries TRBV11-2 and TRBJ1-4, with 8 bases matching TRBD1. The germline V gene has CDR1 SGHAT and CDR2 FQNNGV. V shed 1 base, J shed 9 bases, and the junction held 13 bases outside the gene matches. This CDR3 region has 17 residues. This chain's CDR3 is CASSLGIWTGKVQKLFF. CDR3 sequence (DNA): TGTGCCAGCAGCTTAGGGATCTGGACAGGGAAAGTTCAAAAACTGTTTTTT.

This CDR3 is CASSQEGDSYEQYF. For the CDR3, the DNA is TGTGCCAGCAGCCAAGAAGGGGACTCCTACGAGCAGTACTTC. This chain joins TRBV3-1 and TRBJ2-7; the D gene is possibly TRBD1 (5 bases). Trimming removed 0 bases from V and 0 bases from J, with 6 bases in between. This CDR3 comprises 14 residues. The germline CDR1 and CDR2 sequences are LGHDT and YNNKEL (reference sequence).

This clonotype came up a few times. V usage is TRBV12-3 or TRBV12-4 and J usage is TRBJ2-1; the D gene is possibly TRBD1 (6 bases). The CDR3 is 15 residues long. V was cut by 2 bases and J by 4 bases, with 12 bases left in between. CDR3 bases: TGTGCCAGCAGTTTACCGACTACAGGGTACAATGAGCAGTTCTTC. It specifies CASSLPTTGYNEQFF.

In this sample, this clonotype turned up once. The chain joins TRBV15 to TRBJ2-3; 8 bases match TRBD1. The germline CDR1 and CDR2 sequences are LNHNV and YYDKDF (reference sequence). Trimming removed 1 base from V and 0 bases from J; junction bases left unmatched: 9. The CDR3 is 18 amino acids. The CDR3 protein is CATSRGPGTGLSTDTQYF. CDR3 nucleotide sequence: TGTGCCACCAGCAGAGGACCCGGGACAGGTTTAAGCACAGATACGCAGTATTTT.

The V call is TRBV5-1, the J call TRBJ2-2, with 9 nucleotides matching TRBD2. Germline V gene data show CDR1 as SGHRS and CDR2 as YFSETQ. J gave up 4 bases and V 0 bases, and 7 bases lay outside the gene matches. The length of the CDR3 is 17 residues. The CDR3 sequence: CASSLAGLARRTGELFF. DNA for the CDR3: TGCGCCAGCAGCTTGGCAGGACTAGCGAGACGCACCGGGGAGCTGTTTTTT.

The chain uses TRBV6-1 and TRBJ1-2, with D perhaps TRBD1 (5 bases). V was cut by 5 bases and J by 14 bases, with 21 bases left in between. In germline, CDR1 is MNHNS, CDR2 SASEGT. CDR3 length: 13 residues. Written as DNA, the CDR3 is TGTGCCAGCAGTCCCAGGGATTACATAGGTGATACCTTC. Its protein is CASSPRDYIGDTF.

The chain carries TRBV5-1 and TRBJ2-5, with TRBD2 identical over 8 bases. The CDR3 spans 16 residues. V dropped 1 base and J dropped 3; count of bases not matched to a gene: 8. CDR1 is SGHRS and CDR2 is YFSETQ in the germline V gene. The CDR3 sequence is CASSLTAGGLEETQYF. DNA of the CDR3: TGCGCCAGCAGCTTGACTGCGGGGGGCCTTGAAGAGACCCAGTACTTC.

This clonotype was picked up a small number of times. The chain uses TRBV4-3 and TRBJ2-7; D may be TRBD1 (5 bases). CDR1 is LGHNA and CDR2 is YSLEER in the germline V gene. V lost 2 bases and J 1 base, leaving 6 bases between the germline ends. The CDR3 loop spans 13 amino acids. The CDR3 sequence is CASSQRQSYEQYF. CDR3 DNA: TGCGCCAGCAGCCAACGACAGTCCTACGAGCAGTACTTC.

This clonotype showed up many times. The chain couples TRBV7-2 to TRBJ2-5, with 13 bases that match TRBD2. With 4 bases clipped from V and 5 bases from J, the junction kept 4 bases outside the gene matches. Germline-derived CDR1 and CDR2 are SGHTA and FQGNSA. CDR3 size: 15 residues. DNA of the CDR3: TGTGCCAGCAGCTGGACTAGCGGGAGTTGGGAGACCCAGTACTTC. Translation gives CASSWTSGSWETQYF. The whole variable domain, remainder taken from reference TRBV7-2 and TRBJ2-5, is GAGVSQSPSNKVTEKGKDVELRCDPISGHTALYWYRQSLGQGLEFLIYFQGNSAPDKSGLPSDRFSAERTGGSVSTLTIQRTQQEDSAVYLCASSWTSGSWETQYFGPGTRLLVL.

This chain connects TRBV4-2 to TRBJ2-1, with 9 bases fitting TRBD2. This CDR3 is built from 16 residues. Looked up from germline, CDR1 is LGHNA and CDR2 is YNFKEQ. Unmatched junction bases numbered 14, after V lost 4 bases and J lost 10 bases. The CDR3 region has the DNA TGTGCCAGCAGCCCCGGTGGGATAGCGGGAGAGTACGAGCAGTTCTTC. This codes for CASSPGGIAGEYEQFF.

The CDR3 sequence: CASSEYRELFF. In nucleotides, the CDR3 is TGTGCCAGCAGTGAATACCGGGAGCTGTTTTTT. The V and J genes are TRBV28 and TRBJ2-2; no firm D call. The CDR3 has 11 residues. V lost 5 bases and J lost 9, with 7 bases in between. The germline gives CDR1 MDHEN, CDR2 SYDVKM.

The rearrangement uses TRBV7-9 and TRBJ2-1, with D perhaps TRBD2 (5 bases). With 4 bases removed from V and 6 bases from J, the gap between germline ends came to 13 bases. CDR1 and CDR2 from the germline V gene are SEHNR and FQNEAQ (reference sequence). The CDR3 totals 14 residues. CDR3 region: CASSSDLSANEQFF. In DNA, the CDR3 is TGTGCCAGCAGCTCTGACCTTAGCGCCAATGAGCAGTTCTTC.

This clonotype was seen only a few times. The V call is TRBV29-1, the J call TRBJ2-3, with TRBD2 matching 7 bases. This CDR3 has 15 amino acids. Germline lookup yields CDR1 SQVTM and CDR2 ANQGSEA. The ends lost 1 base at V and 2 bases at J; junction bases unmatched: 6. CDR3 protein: CSVEVWRENTDTQYF. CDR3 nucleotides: TGCAGCGTTGAAGTGTGGCGGGAGAACACAGATACGCAGTATTTT.

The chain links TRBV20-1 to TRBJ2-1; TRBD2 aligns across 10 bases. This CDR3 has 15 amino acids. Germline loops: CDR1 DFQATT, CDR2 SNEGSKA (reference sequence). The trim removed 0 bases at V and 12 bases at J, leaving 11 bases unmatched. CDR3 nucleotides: TGCAGTGCTAGAGATCTAGCGGGAGAGGGATCGGCGCAGTTCTTC. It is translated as CSARDLAGEGSAQFF.

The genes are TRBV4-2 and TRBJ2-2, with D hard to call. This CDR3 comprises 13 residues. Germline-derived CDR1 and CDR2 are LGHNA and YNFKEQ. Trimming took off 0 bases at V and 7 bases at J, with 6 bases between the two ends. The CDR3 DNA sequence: TGTGCCAGCAGCCAAGATTTGATCGGGGAGCTGTTTTTT. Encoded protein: CASSQDLIGELFF.

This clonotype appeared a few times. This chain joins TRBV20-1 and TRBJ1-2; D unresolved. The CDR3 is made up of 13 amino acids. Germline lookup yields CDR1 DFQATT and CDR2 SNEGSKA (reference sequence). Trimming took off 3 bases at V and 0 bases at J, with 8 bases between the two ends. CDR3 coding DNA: TGCAGTGCTAGTAGGGAGGCTAACTATGGCTACACCTTC. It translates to CSASREANYGYTF.